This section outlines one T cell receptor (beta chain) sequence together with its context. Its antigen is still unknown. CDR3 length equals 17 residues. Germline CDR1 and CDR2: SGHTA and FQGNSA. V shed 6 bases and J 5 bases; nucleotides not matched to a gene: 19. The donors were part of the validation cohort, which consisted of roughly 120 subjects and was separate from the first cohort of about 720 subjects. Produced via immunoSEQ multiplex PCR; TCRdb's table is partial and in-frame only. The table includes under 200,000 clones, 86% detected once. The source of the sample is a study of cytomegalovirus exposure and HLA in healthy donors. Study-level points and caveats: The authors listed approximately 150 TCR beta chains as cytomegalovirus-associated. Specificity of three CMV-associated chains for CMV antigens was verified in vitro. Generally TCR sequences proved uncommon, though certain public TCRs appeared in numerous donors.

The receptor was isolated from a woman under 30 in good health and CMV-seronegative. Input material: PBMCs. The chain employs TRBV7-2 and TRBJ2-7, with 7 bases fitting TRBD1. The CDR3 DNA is TGTGCCAGCAGGCCCGAAATGGACAGGCTTTCTACCAACGAGCAGTACTTC. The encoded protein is CASRPEMDRLSTNEQYF.